This entry describes one T cell receptor (beta chain). Its antigen is not identified. Since a much larger clone is just one base distant, this may be a read error. In this CDR3 the conserved last residue, phenylalanine or tryptophan, is missing, so a read error is likely. Regions amplified from RNA transcripts were the TCR beta CDR3 regions. First-round RT-PCR targeting the TCR CDR3 was performed with the HTBI primer set. A single record per CDR3 protein comes from TCRdb applying MiXCR to the multiplex PCR reads. The repertoire holds around 700,000 distinct CDR3 sequences, with 35% as singletons. The data were obtained in a study of T cells in Graves' hyperthyroidism and ophthalmopathy. Study results and limitations: The blood repertoire included most of the expanded thyroid clonotypes above 0.001. The model identified upcoming ophthalmopathy a median about 6.5 months ahead of onset.

The CDR3 is 14 amino acids. Per germline, CDR1 DFQATT and CDR2 SNEGSKA (reference sequence). V lost 4 bases to trimming and J lost 1 base, with 13 bases between them. This chain connects TRBV20-1 to TRBJ2-5; tentatively, D is TRBD1 or TRBD2 (5 bases each). Material for sequencing was blood. The TCR sequence derives from a woman in her thirties or forties with Graves' hyperthyroidism. The DNA of the CDR3 is TGCAGTGCTACCGCTGGGGACGGCCAAGAGACCCAGTACCTC. It yields the protein CSATAGDGQETQYL.